This is a list of T cell receptor beta chains from one sample in a study of Ad26.COV2.S vaccination and SARS-CoV-2 variants. Assay used: immunoSEQ multiplex PCR; TCRdb lists only in-frame clones, some missing. The sample has a few hundred thousand clones; roughly 91% are singletons. The sample here was peripheral blood, taken in a trial of Ad26.COV2.S vaccine versus placebo. These receptors were obtained from a person aged 18-65 years who received the Ad26.COV2.S COVID-19 vaccine or a placebo. CDR3s include the opening cysteine and the closing phenylalanine or tryptophan. D genes are given only for firm matches. Where a row states a size, it is once, few, many or the class of an expanded clone; other rows omit it.

J: TRBJ1-2; V: TRBV10-3; size: .; D: .; DNA: TGTGCCACAGCCCTTGACAGTAACCTTAACTATGGCTACACCTTC; CDR3: CATALDSNLNYGYTF
J: TRBJ2-3; V: TRBV5-1; size: .; D: .; DNA: TGCGCCAGCAGCCCGGGGACTTCAGCAGATACGCAGTATTTT; CDR3: CASSPGTSADTQYF
J: TRBJ1-3; V: TRBV27; size: .; D: .; DNA: TGTGCCAGCAGTCCAGACAGCAACTCTGGAAACACCATATATTTT; CDR3: CASSPDSNSGNTIYF
J: TRBJ2-1; V: TRBV14; size: .; D: TRBD2; DNA: TGTGCCAGCAGACTCGGGGGGTCGAATGAGCAGTTCTTC; CDR3: CASRLGGSNEQFF
J: TRBJ1-4; V: TRBV28; size: once; D: .; DNA: TGTGCCAGCAGTTCCCCGACAGGAGGAGTTGAAAAACTGTTTTTT; CDR3: CASSSPTGGVEKLFF
J: TRBJ1-5; V: TRBV4-1; size: few; D: .; DNA: TGCGCCAGCAGCCAAGAGTATGGGTTAGGCAATCAGCCCCAGCATTTT; CDR3: CASSQEYGLGNQPQHF
J: TRBJ1-1; V: TRBV7-9; size: .; D: .; DNA: TGTGCCAGTAAAAAGAACACTGAAGCTTTCTTT; CDR3: CASKKNTEAFF
J: TRBJ1-1; V: TRBV4-2; size: .; D: TRBD1; DNA: TGTGCCAGCAGCCCCCTTTTGGCAGGGGGAATGGATGAAGCTTTCTTT; CDR3: CASSPLLAGGMDEAFF
J: TRBJ2-1; V: TRBV19; size: .; D: .; DNA: TGTGCCAGTAGTATCAAGGCGGGCTCCTACAATGAGCAGTTCTTC; CDR3: CASSIKAGSYNEQFF
J: TRBJ1-6; V: TRBV3-1/TRBV3-2; size: .; D: .; DNA: TGTGCCAGCAGCCAAGATTGGGACCGACCCCTCCACTTT; CDR3: CASSQDWDRPLHF
J: TRBJ1-2; V: TRBV19; size: once; D: .; DNA: TGTGCCAGTAAATCCAGCCTAGGGGGGCCCAACTATGGCTACACCTTC; CDR3: CASKSSLGGPNYGYTF
J: TRBJ2-3; V: TRBV18; size: .; D: .; DNA: TGTGCCAGCTCACCACCGGTGGGTAGCGGCACAGATACGCAGTATTTT; CDR3: CASSPPVGSGTDTQYF
J: TRBJ1-1; V: TRBV19; size: few; D: TRBD1; DNA: TGTGCCAGTAGTGGGACAGGGGGCTTGAACACTGAAGCTTTCTTT; CDR3: CASSGTGGLNTEAFF
J: TRBJ1-1; V: TRBV12-3/TRBV12-4; size: .; D: TRBD1; DNA: TGTGCCAGCATCCGACAGGGGGGAACTGAAGCTTTCTTT; CDR3: CASIRQGGTEAFF
J: TRBJ1-2; V: TRBV4-1; size: .; D: .; DNA: TGCGCCAGCAGCCACAAACAGGGAGCTAACTATGGCTACACCTTC; CDR3: CASSHKQGANYGYTF